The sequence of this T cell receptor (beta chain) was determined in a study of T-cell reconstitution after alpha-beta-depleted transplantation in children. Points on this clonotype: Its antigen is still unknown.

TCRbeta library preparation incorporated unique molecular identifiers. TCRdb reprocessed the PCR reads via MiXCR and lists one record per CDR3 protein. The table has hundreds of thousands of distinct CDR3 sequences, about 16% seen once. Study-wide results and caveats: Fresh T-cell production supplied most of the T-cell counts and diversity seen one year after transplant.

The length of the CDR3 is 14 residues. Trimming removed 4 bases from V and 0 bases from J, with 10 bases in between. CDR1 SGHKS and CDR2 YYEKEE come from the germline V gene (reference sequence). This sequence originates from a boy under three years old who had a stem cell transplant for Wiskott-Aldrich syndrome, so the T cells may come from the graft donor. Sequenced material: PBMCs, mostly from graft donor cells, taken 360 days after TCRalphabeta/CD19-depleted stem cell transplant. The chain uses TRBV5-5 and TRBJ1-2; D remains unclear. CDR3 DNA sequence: TGTGCCAGCAGCCAGCAATTTACTAACTATGGCTACACCTTC. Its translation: CASSQQFTNYGYTF.